This T cell receptor (beta chain) emerged from a study of shared clonotypes between healthy human individuals. Each of the donors was a healthy adult who was HIV-negative and had not had a recent acute infection or vaccination. Once extracted for a subset, genomic DNA was divided evenly among several immunoSEQ plates. The protocol was immunoSEQ multiplex PCR, while the TCRdb copy is restricted to in-frame clones and leaves out a portion. The table has fewer than 1.8 million clones, 98% seen once. Comments on this clone: The target antigen is unknown.

General observations from the study: Sampling covered nothing but blood. Tissue TCR repertoires likely differ from those found in blood. Relative to their counterparts shared across all four donors, non-shared clonotypes exhibited diminished generation probabilities.

This clonotype was sampled from a man aged 25-40 years in good health. The sequenced sample consisted of naive CD4+ T cells sorted from blood. As for subset: CD45RA+ positively selected.

The CDR3 DNA reads as TGTGCCAGCAGCTCACAGACTAGTACGAAGACCCAGTACTTC. As protein: CASSSQTSTKTQYF. This chain joins TRBV7-6 and TRBJ2-5, with a tentative D call TRBD2 (6 bases). The CDR3 spans 14 residues. Germline CDR1 is SGHVS and CDR2 is FNYEAQ. V shed 4 bases and J shed 6 bases, with 15 bases lying between them. Using reference TRBV7-6 and TRBJ2-5 for the parts outside the CDR3, the full variable domain is GAGVSQSPRYKVTKRGQDVALRCDPISGHVSLYWYRQALGQGPEFLTYFNYEAQQDKSGLPNDRFSAERPEGSISTLTIQRTEQRDSAMYRCASSSQTSTKTQYFGPGTRLLVL.